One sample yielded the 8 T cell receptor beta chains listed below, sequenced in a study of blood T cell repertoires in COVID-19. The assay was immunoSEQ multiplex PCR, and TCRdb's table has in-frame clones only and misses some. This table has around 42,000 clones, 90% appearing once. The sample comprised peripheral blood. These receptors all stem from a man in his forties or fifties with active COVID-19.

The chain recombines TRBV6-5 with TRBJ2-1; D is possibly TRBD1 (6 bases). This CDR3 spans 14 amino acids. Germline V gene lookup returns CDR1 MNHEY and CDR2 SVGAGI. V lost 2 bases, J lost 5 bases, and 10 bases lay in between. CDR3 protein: CASSYRDRNNEQFF. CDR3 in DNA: TGTGCCAGCAGTTACCGTGACAGGAACAATGAGCAGTTCTTC.

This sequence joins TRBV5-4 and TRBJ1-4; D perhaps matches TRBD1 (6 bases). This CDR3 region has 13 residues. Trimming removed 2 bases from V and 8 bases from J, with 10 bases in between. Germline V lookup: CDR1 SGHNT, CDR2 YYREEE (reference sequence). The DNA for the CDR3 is TGTGCCAGCAGCTTCGGGCAGGGGGAAAAACTGTTTTTT. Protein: CASSFGQGEKLFF.

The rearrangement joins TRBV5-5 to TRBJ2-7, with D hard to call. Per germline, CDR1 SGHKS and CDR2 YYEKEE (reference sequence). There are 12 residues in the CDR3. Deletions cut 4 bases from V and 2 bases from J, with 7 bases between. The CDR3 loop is CASSGGAYEQYF. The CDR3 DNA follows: TGTGCCAGCAGCGGCGGCGCCTACGAGCAGTACTTC. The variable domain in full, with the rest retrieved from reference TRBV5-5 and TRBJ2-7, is DAGVTQSPTHLIKTRGQQVTLRCSPISGHKSVSWYQQVLGQGPQFIFQYYEKEERGRGNFPDRFSARQFPNYSSELNVNALLLGDSALYLCASSGGAYEQYFGPGTRLTVT.

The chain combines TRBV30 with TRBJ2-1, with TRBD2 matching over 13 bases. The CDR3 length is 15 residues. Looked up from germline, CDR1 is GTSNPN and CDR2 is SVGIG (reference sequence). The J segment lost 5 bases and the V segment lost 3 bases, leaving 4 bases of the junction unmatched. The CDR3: CAWSELAGGNNEQFF. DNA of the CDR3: TGTGCCTGGAGCGAACTAGCGGGGGGGAACAATGAGCAGTTCTTC.

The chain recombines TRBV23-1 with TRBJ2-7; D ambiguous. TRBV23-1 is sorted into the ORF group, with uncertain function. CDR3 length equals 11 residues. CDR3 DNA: TGCGAAGAAGGCGACTTTACGGAGCAGTACTTC. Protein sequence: CEEGDFTEQYF.

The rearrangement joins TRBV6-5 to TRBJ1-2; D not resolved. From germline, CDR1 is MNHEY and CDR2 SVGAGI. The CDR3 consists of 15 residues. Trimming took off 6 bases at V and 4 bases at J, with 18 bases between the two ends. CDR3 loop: CASSVRGQTSYGYTF. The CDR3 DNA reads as TGTGCCAGCAGCGTCCGTGGTCAGACAAGCTATGGCTACACCTTC.

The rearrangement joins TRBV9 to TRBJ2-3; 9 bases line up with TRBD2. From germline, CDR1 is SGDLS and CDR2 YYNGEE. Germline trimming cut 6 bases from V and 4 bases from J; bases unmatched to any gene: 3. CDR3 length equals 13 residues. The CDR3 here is CASNSGGSDTQYF. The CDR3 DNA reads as TGTGCCAGCAATAGCGGGGGCTCAGATACGCAGTATTTT.

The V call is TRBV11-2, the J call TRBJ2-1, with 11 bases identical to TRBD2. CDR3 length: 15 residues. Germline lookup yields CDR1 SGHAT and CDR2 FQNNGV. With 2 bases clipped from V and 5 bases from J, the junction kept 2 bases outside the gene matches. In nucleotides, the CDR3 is TGTGCCAGCAGCTTAAGGGGACTAGCGGACAATGAGCAGTTCTTC. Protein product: CASSLRGLADNEQFF.